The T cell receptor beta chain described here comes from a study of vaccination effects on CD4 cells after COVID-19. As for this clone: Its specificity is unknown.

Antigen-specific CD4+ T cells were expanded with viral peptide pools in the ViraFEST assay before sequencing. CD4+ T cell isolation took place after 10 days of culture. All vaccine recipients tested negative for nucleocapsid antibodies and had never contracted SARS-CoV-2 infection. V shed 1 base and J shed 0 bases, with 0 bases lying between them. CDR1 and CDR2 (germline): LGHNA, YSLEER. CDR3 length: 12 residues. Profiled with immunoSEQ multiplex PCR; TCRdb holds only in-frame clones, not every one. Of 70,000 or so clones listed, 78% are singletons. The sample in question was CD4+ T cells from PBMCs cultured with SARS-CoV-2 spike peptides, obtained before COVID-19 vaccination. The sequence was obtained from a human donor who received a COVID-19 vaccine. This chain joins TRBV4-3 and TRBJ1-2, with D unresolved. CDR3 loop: CASSQANYGYTF. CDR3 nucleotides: TGCGCCAGCAGCCAAGCTAACTATGGCTACACCTTC.